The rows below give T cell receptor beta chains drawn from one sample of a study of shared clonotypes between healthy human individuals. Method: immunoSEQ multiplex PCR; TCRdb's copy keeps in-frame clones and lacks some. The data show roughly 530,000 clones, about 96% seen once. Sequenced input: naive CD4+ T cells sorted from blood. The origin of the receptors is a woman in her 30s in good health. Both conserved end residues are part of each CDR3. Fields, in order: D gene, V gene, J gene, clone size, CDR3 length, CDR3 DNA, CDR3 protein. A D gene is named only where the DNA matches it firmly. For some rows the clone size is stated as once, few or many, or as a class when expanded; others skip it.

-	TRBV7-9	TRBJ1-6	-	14	TGTGCCAGCAGCCCGCCCATTGCGATGGCACCCCTCCACTTT	CASSPPIAMAPLHF
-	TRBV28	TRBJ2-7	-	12	TGTGCCAGCAGGACGAGGGTGGGGGAGCAGTACTTC	CASRTRVGEQYF
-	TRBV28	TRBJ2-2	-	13	TGTGCCAGCAGTTTTCGGGGTTCCGGGGAGCTGTTTTTT	CASSFRGSGELFF
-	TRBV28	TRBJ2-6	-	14	TGTGCCAGCAGTTTATTCCCTGGGGCCAACGTCCTGACTTTC	CASSLFPGANVLTF
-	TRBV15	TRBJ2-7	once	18	TGTGCCACCAGCCGGGGAGGTCACGGGGGACAGAGCTCCTACGAGCAGTACTTC	CATSRGGHGGQSSYEQYF
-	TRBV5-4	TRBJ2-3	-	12	TGTGCCAGCAGCCGCGCCCCAGATACGCAGTATTTT	CASSRAPDTQYF
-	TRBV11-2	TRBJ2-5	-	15	TGTGCCAGCTCCCCGGGAACTGTCGTCTCTGAGACCCAGTACTTC	CASSPGTVVSETQYF
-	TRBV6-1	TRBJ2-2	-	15	TGTGCCAGCAGTGTGTCCAGGGCATCCACCGGGGAGCTGTTTTTT	CASSVSRASTGELFF
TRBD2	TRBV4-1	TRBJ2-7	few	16	TGCGCCAGCAGCCAAGATGGGACTAGCGGCACCTACGAGCAGTACTTC	CASSQDGTSGTYEQYF
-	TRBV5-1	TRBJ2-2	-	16	TGCGCCAGCAGCTTGGAACAGGGTGGGAGCACCGGGGAGCTGTTTTTT	CASSLEQGGSTGELFF
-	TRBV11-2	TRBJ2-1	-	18	TGTGCCAGCAGCTCCCTGACAGGGTCTCGGGAGGGCGGGAATGAGCAGTTCTTC	CASSSLTGSREGGNEQFF
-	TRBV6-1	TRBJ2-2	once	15	TGTGCCAGCAGTTTAAGACAGGCTACGACCGGGGAGCTGTTTTTT	CASSLRQATTGELFF
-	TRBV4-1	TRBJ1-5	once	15	TGCGCCAGCAGCCAAGTTGGGCAGAACAATCAGCCCCAGCATTTT	CASSQVGQNNQPQHF
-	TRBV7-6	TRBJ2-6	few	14	TGTGCCAGCAGCTCCAGCTCTGGGGCCAACGTCCTGACTTTC	CASSSSSGANVLTF
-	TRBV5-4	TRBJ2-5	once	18	TGTGCCAGCAGTCGGGACAGGGGTAGCGGGAGGGCCGAGGAGACCCAGTACTTC	CASSRDRGSGRAEETQYF
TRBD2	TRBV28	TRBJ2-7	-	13	TGTGCCAGCAAGGCTAGCGGGACGTACGAGCAGTACTTC	CASKASGTYEQYF
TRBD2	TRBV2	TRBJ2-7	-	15	TGTGCCAGCAGATCGAGCGGGAGTTTTGTGGACGAGCAGTACTTC	CASRSSGSFVDEQYF
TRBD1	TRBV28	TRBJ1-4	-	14	TGTGCCAGCAGTTTATTGACAGGGGGTGAAAAACTGTTTTTT	CASSLLTGGEKLFF
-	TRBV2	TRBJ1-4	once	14	TGTGCCAGCAGTGAGGGGGCCCTTAATGAAAAACTGTTTTTT	CASSEGALNEKLFF
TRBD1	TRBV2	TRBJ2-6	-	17	TGTGCCAGCATACGGGGCAGGGGGCACTCTGGGGCCAACGTCCTGACTTTC	CASIRGRGHSGANVLTF
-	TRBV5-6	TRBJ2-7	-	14	TGTGCCAGCAGCCTAGGACAACCAACCTACGAGCAGTACTTC	CASSLGQPTYEQYF
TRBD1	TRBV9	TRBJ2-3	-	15	TGTGCCAGCAGCGGGACAGGGGGTTACACAGATACGCAGTATTTT	CASSGTGGYTDTQYF
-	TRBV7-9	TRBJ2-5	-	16	TGTGCCAGCAGCTATTTCCCCTCAGGGAGGGGGGAGACCCAGTACTTC	CASSYFPSGRGETQYF
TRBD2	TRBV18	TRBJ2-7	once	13	TGTGCCAGCCAACGCAGCGGGGGCCACGAGCAGTACTTC	CASQRSGGHEQYF
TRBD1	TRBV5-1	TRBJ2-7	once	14	TGCGCCAGCAGCTTGGGACAGGGAAACTACGAGCAGTACTTC	CASSLGQGNYEQYF
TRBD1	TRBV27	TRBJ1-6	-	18	TGTGCCAGCAGTTGGATAAGGACAGGGAACAGCTATAATTCACCCCTCCACTTT	CASSWIRTGNSYNSPLHF
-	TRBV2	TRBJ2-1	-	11	TGTGCCAGCAGCAGTCACCGGGGGCAGTTCTTC	CASSSHRGQFF
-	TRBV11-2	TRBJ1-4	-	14	TGTGCCAGCAGCTTACTGCTCACTAATGAAAAACTGTTTTTT	CASSLLLTNEKLFF
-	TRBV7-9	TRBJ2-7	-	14	TGTGCCAGCAGCTTATGGGACATTACCTACGAGCAGTACTTC	CASSLWDITYEQYF
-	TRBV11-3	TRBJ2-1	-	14	TGTGCCAGCAGCTTAGGAGGAACGACTAGTTCAAAGTTCTTC	CASSLGGTTSSKFF
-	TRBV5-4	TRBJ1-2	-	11	TGTGCCAGCAGCTTGGGCTATGGCTACACCTTC	CASSLGYGYTF
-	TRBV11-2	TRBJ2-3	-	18	TGTGCCAGCAGCTCAATCCCCGGGAGCCCGACTAGCACAGATACGCAGTATTTT	CASSSIPGSPTSTDTQYF
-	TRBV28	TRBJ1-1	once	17	TGTGCCAGCAGTTTTGGTGCAGAGGGGTGGAAGAACACTGAAGCTTTCTTT	CASSFGAEGWKNTEAFF
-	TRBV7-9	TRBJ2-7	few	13	TGTGCCAGCAGTCGCGTAGGTTCCTACGAGCAGTACTTC	CASSRVGSYEQYF
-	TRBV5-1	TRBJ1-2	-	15	TGCGCCAGCAGCTTGGATCGGGGAGCGCCTAGGGGCTACACCTTC	CASSLDRGAPRGYTF
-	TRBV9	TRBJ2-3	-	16	TGTGCCAGCAGCGTAGAGGGATTGATAAGCACAGATACGCAGTATTTT	CASSVEGLISTDTQYF